This TCR beta chain derives from a study of blood T cell repertoires in COVID-19. Study context: Samples representing acute and convalescent COVID-19 were sourced from the United States, Italy and Spain.

The trim removed 7 bases at V and 6 bases at J, leaving 4 bases unmatched. CDR3 length: 13 residues. Original data processing: Reference gene primer amplification gave nucleated cell count estimates. Method: immunoSEQ multiplex PCR; TCRdb's copy keeps in-frame clones and lacks some. V and J calls and clone size are those listed in that table; D and trimming were worked out from the DNA. The sample consists of roughly 180,000 clones, roughly 85% of them appearing once. The specimen was peripheral blood. The sequence derives from a woman in her 30s with acute or convalescent COVID-19. The rearrangement joins TRBV12-3 or TRBV12-4 to TRBJ2-2; 8 nucleotides line up with TRBD2. The CDR3 reads CASIPGGAGELFF. The CDR3 nucleotides are TGTGCCAGCATCCCCGGGGGGGCCGGGGAGCTGTTTTTT.